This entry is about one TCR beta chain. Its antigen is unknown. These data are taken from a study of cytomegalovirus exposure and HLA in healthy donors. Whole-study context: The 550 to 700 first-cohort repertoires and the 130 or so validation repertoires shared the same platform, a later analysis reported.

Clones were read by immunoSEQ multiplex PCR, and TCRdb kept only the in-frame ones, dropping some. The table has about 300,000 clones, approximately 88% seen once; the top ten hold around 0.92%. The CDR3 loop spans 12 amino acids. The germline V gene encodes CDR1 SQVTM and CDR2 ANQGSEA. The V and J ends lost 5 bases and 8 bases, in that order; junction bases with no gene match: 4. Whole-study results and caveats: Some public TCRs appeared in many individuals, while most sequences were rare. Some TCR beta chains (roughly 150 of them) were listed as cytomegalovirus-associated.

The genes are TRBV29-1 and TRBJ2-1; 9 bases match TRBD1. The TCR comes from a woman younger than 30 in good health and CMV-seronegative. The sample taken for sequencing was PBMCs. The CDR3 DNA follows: TGCAGCGTTAGGACAGGGGTCGATGAGCAGTTCTTC. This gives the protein CSVRTGVDEQFF.